Below, 2 T cell receptor beta chains from the same sample are listed, as sequenced in a study of blood T cell repertoires in COVID-19. Profiling relied on immunoSEQ multiplex PCR, and the TCRdb table lists in-frame clones only, not all of them. The repertoire holds 310,000 or so clones, with roughly 86% as singletons. The sequenced material came from peripheral blood. The receptors were gathered from a woman in her forties or fifties with acute or convalescent COVID-19.

The J gene is TRBJ1-5, the V gene TRBV4-1; maybe TRBD1 (6 bases). Trimming took off 3 bases at V and 4 bases at J, with 10 bases between the two ends. Per the germline V gene, CDR1 is MGHRA and CDR2 is YSYEKL. The CDR3 loop spans 14 amino acids. CDR3 DNA sequence: TGCGCCAGCAGCCACGGACAGCTTAATCAGCCCCAGCATTTT. Protein sequence: CASSHGQLNQPQHF.

V is TRBV2 and J is TRBJ2-1; 11 nucleotides align to TRBD1. The CDR3 runs 14 residues. Germline CDR1 SNHLY, CDR2 FYNNEI. V shed 9 bases and J 8 bases; nucleotides not matched to a gene: 9. CDR3 residues: CASSRDRGTDEQFF. CDR3 sequence (DNA): TGTGCCAGTAGCCGGGACAGGGGGACGGATGAGCAGTTCTTC.